This T cell receptor beta chain was sequenced during a study of PD-L1 blockade in urothelial cancer. At the level of the study: Dosed intravenously at 1,200 mg every 3 weeks, atezolizumab was initiated by patients at some point between 2013 and 2014. T cells numbered a median of around 140,000 in the blood samples.

Overall study results and limits: Blood clones associated with the tumor expanded more at 3 weeks in durable-benefit patients.

Stated time point: pretreatment peripheral blood. Data came from immunoSEQ multiplex PCR; TCRdb stores just in-frame clones and leaves some out. Of tens of thousands of clones listed, roughly 89% are singletons. Of note for this clone: Its antigen remains unidentified.

The sequence came from a woman in her 70s with urothelial cancer. The sample consisted of PBMCs, taken around atezolizumab (anti-PD-L1) treatment.

The CDR3 region has the DNA TGTGCCAGCTCAGAACTACAATCGGTGGAGACCCAGTACTTC. Protein product: CASSELQSVETQYF. The J gene is TRBJ2-5, the V gene TRBV18; D not certain. The CDR3 runs to 14 residues. V gave up 5 bases and J gave up 5 bases, with 15 bases separating them. Germline V gene sequence: CDR1 KGHSH, CDR2 LQKENI.